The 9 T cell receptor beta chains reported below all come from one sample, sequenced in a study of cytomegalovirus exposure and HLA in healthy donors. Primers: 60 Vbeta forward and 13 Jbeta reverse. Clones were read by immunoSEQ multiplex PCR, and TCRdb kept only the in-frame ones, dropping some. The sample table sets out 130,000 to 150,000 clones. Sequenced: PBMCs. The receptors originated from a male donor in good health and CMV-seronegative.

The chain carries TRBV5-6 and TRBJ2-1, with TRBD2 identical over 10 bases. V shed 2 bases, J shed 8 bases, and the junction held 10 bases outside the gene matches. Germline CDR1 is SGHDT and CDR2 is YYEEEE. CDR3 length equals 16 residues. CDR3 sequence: CASSFPSGGVLDEQFF. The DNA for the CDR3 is TGTGCCAGCAGCTTTCCAAGCGGGGGGGTCCTGGATGAGCAGTTCTTC. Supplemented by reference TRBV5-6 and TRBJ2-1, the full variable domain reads DAGVTQSPTHLIKTRGQQVTLRCSPKSGHDTVSWYQQALGQGPQFIFQYYEEEERQRGNFPDRFSGHQFPNYSSELNVNALLLGDSALYLCASSFPSGGVLDEQFFGPGTRLTVL.

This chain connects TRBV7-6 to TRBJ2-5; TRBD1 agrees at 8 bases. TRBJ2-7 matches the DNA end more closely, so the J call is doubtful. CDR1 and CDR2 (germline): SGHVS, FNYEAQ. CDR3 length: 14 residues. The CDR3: CASSLETGVYEQYF. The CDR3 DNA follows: TGTGCCAGCAGCTTAGAGACAGGGGTCTACGAGCAGTACTTC.

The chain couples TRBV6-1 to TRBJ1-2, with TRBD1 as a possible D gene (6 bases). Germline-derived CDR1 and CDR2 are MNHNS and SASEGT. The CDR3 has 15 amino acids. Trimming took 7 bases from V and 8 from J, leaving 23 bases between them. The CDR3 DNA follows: TGTGCCAGCAAGCCGACAGGCCTACTACCGGGGGGCTACACCTTC. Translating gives CASKPTGLLPGGYTF.

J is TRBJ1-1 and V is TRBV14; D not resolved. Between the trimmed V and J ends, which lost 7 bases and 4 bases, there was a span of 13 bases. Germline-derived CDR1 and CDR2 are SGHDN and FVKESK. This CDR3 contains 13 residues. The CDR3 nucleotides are TGTGCCAGCACCCAGAGAGGGCTCACTGAAGCTTTCTTT. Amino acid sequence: CASTQRGLTEAFF. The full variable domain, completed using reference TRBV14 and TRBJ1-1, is EAGVTQFPSHSVIEKGQTVTLRCDPISGHDNLYWYRRVMGKEIKFLLHFVKESKQDESGMPNNRFLAERTGGTYSTLKVQPAELEDSGVYFCASTQRGLTEAFFGQGTRLTVV.

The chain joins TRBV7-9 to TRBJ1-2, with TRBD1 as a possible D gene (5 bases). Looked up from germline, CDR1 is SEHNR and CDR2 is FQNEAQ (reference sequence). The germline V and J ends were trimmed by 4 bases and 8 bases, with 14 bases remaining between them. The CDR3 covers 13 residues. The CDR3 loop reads CASSSWGGGGYTF. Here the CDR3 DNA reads TGTGCCAGCAGCTCGTGGGGGGGTGGAGGCTACACCTTC.

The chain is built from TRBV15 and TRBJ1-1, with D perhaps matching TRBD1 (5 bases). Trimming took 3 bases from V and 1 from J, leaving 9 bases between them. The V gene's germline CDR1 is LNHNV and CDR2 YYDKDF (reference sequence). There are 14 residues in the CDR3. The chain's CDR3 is CATSRPDRNTEAFF. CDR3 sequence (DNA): TGTGCCACCAGCAGGCCCGACAGGAACACTGAAGCTTTCTTT.

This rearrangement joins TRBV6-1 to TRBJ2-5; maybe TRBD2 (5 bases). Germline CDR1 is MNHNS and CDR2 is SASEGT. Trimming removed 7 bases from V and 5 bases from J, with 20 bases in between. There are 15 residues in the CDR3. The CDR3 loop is CASTVRLALLETQYF. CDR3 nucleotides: TGTGCCAGCACTGTTCGTCTAGCTCTTCTGGAGACCCAGTACTTC.

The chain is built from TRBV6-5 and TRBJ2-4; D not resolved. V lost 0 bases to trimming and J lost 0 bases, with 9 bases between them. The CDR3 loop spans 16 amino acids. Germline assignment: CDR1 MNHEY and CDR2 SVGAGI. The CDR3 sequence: CASSYSALLAKNIQYF. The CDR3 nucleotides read TGTGCCAGCAGTTACTCCGCGCTCCTAGCCAAAAACATTCAGTACTTC.

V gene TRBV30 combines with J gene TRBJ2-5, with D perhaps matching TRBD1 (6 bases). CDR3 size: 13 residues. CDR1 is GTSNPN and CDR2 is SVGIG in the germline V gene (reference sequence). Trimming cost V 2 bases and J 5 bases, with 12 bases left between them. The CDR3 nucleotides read TGTGCCTGGAGTAGACAGGATTTTGAGACCCAGTACTTC. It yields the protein CAWSRQDFETQYF.